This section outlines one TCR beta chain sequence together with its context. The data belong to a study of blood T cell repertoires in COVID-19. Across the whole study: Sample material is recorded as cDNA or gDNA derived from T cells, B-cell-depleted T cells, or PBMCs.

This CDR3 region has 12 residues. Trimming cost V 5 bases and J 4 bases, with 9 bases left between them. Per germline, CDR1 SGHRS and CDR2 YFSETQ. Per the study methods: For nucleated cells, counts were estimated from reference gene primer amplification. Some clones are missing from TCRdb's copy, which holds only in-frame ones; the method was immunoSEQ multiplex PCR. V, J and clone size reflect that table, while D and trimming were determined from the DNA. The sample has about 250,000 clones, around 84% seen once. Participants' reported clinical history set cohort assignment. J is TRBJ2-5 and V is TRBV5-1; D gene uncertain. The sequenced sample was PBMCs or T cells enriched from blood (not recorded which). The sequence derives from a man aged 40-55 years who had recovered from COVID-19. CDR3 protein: CASSVELETQYF. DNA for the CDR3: TGCGCCAGCAGTGTAGAGCTAGAGACCCAGTACTTC.